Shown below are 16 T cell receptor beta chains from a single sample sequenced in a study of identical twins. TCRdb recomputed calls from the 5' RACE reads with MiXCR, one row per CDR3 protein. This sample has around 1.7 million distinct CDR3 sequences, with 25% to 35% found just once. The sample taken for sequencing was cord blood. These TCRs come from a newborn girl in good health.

CDR3 amino acids: CSAREPSGGNQPQHF. The DNA of the CDR3 is TGCAGTGCTAGAGAGCCCAGTGGCGGCAATCAGCCCCAGCATTTT. V and J are TRBV20-1 and TRBJ1-5; D is unresolved. The V gene lost 0 bases and the J gene lost 2 bases, with 11 bases spanning the gap. CDR3 length equals 15 residues. Germline V gives CDR1 DFQATT, CDR2 SNEGSKA (reference sequence).

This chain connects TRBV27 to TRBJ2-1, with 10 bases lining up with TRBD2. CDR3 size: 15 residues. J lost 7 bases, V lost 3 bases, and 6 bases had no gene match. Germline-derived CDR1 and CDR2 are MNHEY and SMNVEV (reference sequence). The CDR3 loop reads CASSFQREGRNEQFF. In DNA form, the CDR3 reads TGTGCCAGCAGTTTTCAGCGGGAGGGCCGAAATGAGCAGTTCTTC.

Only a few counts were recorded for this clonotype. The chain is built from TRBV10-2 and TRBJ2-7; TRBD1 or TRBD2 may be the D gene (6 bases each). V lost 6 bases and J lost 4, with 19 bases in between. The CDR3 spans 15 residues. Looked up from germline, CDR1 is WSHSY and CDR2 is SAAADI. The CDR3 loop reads CASRGGQGTAYEQYF. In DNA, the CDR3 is TGCGCCAGCAGGGGGGGACAAGGAACCGCTTACGAGCAGTACTTC.

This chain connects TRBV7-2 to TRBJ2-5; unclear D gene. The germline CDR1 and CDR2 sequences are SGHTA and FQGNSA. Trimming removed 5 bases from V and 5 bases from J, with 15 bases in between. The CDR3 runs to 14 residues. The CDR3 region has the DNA TGTGCCAGCAGCACCTACTTTCCGGAGGAGACCCAGTACTTC. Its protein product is CASSTYFPEETQYF.

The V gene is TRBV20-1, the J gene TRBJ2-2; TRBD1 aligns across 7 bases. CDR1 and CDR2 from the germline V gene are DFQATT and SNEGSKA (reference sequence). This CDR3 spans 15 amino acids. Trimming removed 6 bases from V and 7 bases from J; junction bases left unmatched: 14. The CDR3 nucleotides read TGCAGTGCACACCCTGCGCAGGGGGTCGGCGGGGAGCTGTTTTTT. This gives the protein CSAHPAQGVGGELFF.

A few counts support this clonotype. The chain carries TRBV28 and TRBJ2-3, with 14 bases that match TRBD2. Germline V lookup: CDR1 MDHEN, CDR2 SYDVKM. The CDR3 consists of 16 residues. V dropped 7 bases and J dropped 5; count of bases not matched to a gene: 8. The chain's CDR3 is CASTRPGTSGRDTQYF. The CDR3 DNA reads TGTGCCAGCACCCGACCCGGGACTAGCGGGAGAGATACGCAGTATTTT.

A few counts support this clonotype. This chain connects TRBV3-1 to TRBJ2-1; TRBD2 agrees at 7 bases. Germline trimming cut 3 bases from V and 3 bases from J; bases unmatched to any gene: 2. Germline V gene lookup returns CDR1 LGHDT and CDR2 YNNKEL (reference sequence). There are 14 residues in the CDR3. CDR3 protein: CASSQGTIYNEQFF. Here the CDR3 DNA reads TGTGCCAGCAGCCAGGGGACTATCTACAATGAGCAGTTCTTC.

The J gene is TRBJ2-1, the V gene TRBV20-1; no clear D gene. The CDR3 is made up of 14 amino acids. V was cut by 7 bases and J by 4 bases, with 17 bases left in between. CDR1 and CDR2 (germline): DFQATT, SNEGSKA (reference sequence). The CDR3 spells CSVSRSRRYNEQFF. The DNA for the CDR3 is TGCAGTGTATCCCGTAGCCGGAGATACAATGAGCAGTTCTTC.

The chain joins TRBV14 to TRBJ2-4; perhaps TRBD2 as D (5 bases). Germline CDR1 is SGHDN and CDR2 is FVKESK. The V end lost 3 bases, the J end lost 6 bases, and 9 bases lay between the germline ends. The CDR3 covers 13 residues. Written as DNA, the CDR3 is TGTGCCAGCAGCCATACAGAGGGAAACATTCAGTACTTC. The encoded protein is CASSHTEGNIQYF.

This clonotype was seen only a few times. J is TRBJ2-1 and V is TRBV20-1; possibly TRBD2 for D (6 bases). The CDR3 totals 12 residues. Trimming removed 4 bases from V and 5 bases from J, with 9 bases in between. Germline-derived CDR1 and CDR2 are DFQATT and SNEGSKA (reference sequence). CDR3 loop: CSAMEGNNEQFF. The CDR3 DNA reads TGCAGTGCTATGGAGGGTAACAATGAGCAGTTCTTC.

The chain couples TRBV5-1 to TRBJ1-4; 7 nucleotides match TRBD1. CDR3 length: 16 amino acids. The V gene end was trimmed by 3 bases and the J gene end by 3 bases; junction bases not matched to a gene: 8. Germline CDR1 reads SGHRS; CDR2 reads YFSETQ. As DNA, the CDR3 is TGCGCCAGCAGCTCCGACAGGGTCCTGGCTAATGAAAAACTGTTTTTT. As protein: CASSSDRVLANEKLFF.

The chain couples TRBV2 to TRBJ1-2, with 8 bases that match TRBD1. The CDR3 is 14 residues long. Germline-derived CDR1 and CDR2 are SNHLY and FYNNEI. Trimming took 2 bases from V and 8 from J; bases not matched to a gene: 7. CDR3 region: CASSELGQAGGYTF. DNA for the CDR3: TGTGCCAGCAGTGAATTGGGACAGGCGGGGGGCTACACCTTC. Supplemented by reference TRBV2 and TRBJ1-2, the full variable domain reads EPEVTQTPSHQVTQMGQEVILRCVPISNHLYFYWYRQILGQKVEFLVSFYNNEISEKSEIFDDQFSVERPDGSNFTLKIRSTKLEDSAMYFCASSELGQAGGYTFGSGTRLTVV.

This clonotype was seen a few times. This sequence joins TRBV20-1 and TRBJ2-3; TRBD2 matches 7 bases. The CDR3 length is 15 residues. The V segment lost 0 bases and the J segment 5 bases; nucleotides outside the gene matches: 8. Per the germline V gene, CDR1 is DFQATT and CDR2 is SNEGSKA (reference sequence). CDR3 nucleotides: TGCAGTGCTAGAGATCAGCCGGGACTAAGAGATACGCAGTATTTT. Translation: CSARDQPGLRDTQYF.

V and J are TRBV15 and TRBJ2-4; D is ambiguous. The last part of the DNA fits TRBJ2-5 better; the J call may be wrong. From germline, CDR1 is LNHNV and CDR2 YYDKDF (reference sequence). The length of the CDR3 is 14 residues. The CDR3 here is CATSRETHQETQYF. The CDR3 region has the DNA TGTGCCACCAGCAGGGAGACGCACCAAGAGACCCAGTACTTC.

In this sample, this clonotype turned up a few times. This CDR3 is CASSLASFPSGSNEQYF. The CDR3 region has the DNA TGTGCCAGCAGCTTAGCCTCTTTTCCTAGCGGGAGTAACGAGCAGTACTTC. The V gene is TRBV7-2, the J gene TRBJ2-7; 10 bases agree with TRBD2. This CDR3 region has 17 residues. Trimming cost V 0 bases and J 5 bases; bases outside gene matches: 10. Germline V gene lookup returns CDR1 SGHTA and CDR2 FQGNSA. Looking up the rest from reference TRBV7-2 and TRBJ2-7 gives the full variable domain: GAGVSQSPSNKVTEKGKDVELRCDPISGHTALYWYRQSLGQGLEFLIYFQGNSAPDKSGLPSDRFSAERTGGSVSTLTIQRTQQEDSAVYLCASSLASFPSGSNEQYFGPGTRLTVT.

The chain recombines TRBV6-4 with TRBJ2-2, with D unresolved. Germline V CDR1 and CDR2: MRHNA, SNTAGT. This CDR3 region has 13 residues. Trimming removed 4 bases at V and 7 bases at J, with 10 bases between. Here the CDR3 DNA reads TGTGCCAGCAGTGTGCGGCCACTCGGGGAGCTGTTTTTT. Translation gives CASSVRPLGELFF.